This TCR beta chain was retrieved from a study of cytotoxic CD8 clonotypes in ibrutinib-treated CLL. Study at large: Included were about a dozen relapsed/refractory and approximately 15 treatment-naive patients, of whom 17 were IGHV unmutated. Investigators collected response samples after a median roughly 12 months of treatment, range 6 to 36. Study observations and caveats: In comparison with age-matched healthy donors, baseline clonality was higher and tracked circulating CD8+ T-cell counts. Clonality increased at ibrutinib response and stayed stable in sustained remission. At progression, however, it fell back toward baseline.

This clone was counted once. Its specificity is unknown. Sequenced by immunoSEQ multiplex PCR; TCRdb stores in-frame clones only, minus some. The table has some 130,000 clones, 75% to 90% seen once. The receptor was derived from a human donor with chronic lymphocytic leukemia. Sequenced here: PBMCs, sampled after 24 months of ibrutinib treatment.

The CDR3 sequence: CASSLDGSMNTEAFF. Written as DNA, the CDR3 is TGTGCCAGCAGCTTGGACGGATCAATGAACACTGAAGCTTTCTTT. This chain uses TRBV7-3 with TRBJ1-1; no reliable D call. The CDR3 has 15 residues. CDR1 and CDR2 from the germline V gene are SGHTA and FQGTGA. Trimming removed 3 bases from V and 0 bases from J, with 11 bases in between.